These 6 T cell receptor beta chains originate from one sample sequenced in a study of vaccination and CD4 T cells after COVID-19. Researchers used the Oncomine TCR Beta short-read assay to sequence DNA from cultured CD4+ T cells. TCRdb reanalysed the PCR reads using MiXCR and keeps one entry per CDR3 protein. Here the sample spans about 20,000 distinct CDR3 sequences, around 43% being singletons. No antigens are known for them. Treatment of the sample: roughly 10-day PBMC culture with coronavirus spike peptide pools or control peptides (ViraFEST assay). Sequencing used CD4+ T cells from blood, cultured in vitro. These receptors originate from a human donor who had recovered from COVID-19.

The J gene is TRBJ2-3, the V gene TRBV2; no firm D call. In germline, CDR1 is SNHLY, CDR2 FYNNEI. This CDR3 region has 14 residues. Trimming shortened V by 4 bases and J by 1 base, and 9 bases separated the two germline ends. CDR3 region: CASSAALGTDTQYF. The CDR3 nucleotides read TGTGCCAGCAGTGCCGCCCTCGGCACAGATACGCAGTATTTT.

The chain carries TRBV6-5 and TRBJ2-3; TRBD2 matches at 16 bases. Germline V lookup: CDR1 MNHEY, CDR2 SVGAGI. CDR3 length equals 16 residues. Trimming at V came to 4 bases and at J to 4 bases, leaving 2 bases not matched to a gene. The CDR3 region is CASSSGLAGGADTQYF. In DNA form, the CDR3 reads TGTGCCAGCAGTTCGGGACTAGCGGGAGGGGCAGATACGCAGTATTTT.

This clonotype was picked up a small number of times. The chain employs TRBV20-1 and TRBJ1-4; no definite D call. The V and J ends lost 1 base and 4 bases respectively, with 7 bases between them. Germline loops: CDR1 DFQATT, CDR2 SNEGSKA (reference sequence). This CDR3 has 13 residues. The CDR3 nucleotides read TGCAGTGCTAGAGTTTGGGATAATGAAAAACTGTTTTTT. Translated: CSARVWDNEKLFF.

This clonotype was counted once. The rearrangement links TRBV11-3 to TRBJ2-1; TRBD2 aligns across 12 bases. V was pared by 7 bases and J by 8 bases, with 18 bases of the junction left unmatched. Germline V gene data show CDR1 as SGHNT and CDR2 as YENEEA. The CDR3 extends over 18 amino acids. The CDR3 loop reads CASTTSPRTSGAGDEQFF. For the CDR3, the DNA is TGTGCCAGCACGACTAGCCCCCGGACTAGCGGGGCGGGCGATGAGCAGTTCTTC.

V and J are TRBV20-1 and TRBJ2-2, with TRBD2 matching 11 bases. Germline CDR1 and CDR2: DFQATT and SNEGSKA (reference sequence). Trimming at V came to 2 bases and at J to 2 bases, leaving 7 bases not matched to a gene. The CDR3 consists of 17 residues. CDR3 sequence (DNA): TGCAGTGCTAGATCGCGACTAGCGGGACCAAACACCGGGGAGCTGTTTTTT. Translating it yields CSARSRLAGPNTGELFF.

This chain links TRBV28 with TRBJ1-2; 7 bases match TRBD1. Germline CDR1 reads MDHEN; CDR2 reads SYDVKM. This CDR3 spans 14 amino acids. The V gene end was trimmed by 10 bases and the J gene end by 4 bases; junction bases not matched to a gene: 12. The CDR3 loop is CATPDRDSLYGYTF. The CDR3 DNA is TGTGCCACCCCGGACCGGGACAGCCTCTATGGCTACACCTTC.